The 13 T cell receptor beta chains in this list originate from one sample, sequenced in a study of neurological immune-mediated disorders. TCRdb re-called the 5' RACE reads with MiXCR, one entry per CDR3 protein. The sample yields around 15,000 distinct CDR3 sequences, roughly 9% seen once. Sequencing used CD8+ T cells from blood. The receptors were sampled from a man between 50 and 59 years old in good health.

Details on this clonotype: The junction and the germline gene differ at one end; a read error may be behind it. The J gene is TRBJ2-2, the V gene TRBV7-3, with TRBD1 identical over 7 bases. The CDR3 is 15 residues long. Looked up from germline, CDR1 is SGHTA and CDR2 is FQGTGA. The CDR3 nucleotides read TGTGCCAGCAGCTCGGGACAGCAGAACATCGGGGAGCTGTTTTTT. Translation gives CASSSGQQNIGELFF.

Many counts were recorded for this clonotype. The V and J genes are TRBV29-1 and TRBJ2-5, with D possibly called TRBD1 or TRBD2 (5 bases each). The CDR3 is made up of 14 amino acids. V gave up 7 bases and J gave up 1 base, with 16 bases separating them. Germline V lookup: CDR1 SQVTM, CDR2 ANQGSEA. The CDR3, as DNA: TGCAGCGCGACCGCAGGGAGACTCCAAGAGACCCAGTACTTC. Translation gives CSATAGRLQETQYF. The full variable domain, completed using reference TRBV29-1 and TRBJ2-5, is SAVISQKPSRDICQRGTSLTIQCQVDSQVTMMFWYRQQPGQSLTLIATANQGSEATYESGFVIDKFPISRPNLTFSTLTVSNMSPEDSSIYLCSATAGRLQETQYFGPGTRLLVL.

This clonotype was recorded many times. The chain combines TRBV28 with TRBJ2-7, with TRBD2 matching 11 bases. The germline gives CDR1 MDHEN, CDR2 SYDVKM. Trimming took 8 bases from V and 6 from J; bases not matched to a gene: 6. The CDR3 runs 13 residues. DNA of the CDR3: TGTGCCAGCGTAGCGGGAGGGCCACCCGAGCAGTACTTC. It yields the protein CASVAGGPPEQYF.

This clonotype has at least ten counts. J is TRBJ2-7 and V is TRBV20-1, with 9 bases fitting TRBD1. Germline trimming cut 6 bases from V and 2 bases from J; bases unmatched to any gene: 5. CDR3 size: 13 residues. CDR1 is DFQATT and CDR2 is SNEGSKA in the germline V gene (reference sequence). The CDR3 region is CSATQGATYEQYF. The CDR3 coding sequence is TGCAGTGCCACACAGGGGGCAACCTACGAGCAGTACTTC.

This clonotype showed up many times. At one of its ends the junction is not consistent with the germline gene, which may arise from a read error. The chain recombines TRBV29-1 with TRBJ2-5, with no clear D. In germline, CDR1 is SQVTM, CDR2 ANQGSEA. The CDR3 length is 13 residues. The CDR3 protein is CSVEGQSQETQYF. The CDR3 nucleotides read TGCAGCGTCGAAGGGCAATCCCAAGAGACCCAGTACTTC.

This clonotype has at least ten counts. The J gene is TRBJ2-7, the V gene TRBV20-1; tentatively, D is TRBD2 (5 bases). The germline V and J ends were trimmed by 2 bases and 4 bases, with 12 bases remaining between them. The CDR3 length is 13 residues. Germline V gives CDR1 DFQATT, CDR2 SNEGSKA (reference sequence). The DNA for the CDR3 is TGCAGTGCTAGACCCACGACTAATTACGAGCAGTACTTC. Its protein is CSARPTTNYEQYF.

This clonotype was counted at least ten times. The rearrangement joins TRBV27 to TRBJ2-7; no firm D call. Trimming took off 5 bases at V and 4 bases at J, with 15 bases between the two ends. The CDR3 is 14 amino acids. Germline V gives CDR1 MNHEY, CDR2 SMNVEV (reference sequence). The CDR3 DNA reads as TGTGCCAGCAGTCCTGATCCAACAGAATACGAGCAGTACTTC. It is translated as CASSPDPTEYEQYF.

This clonotype was seen only a few times. The chain recombines TRBV4-1 with TRBJ2-7; 13 bases line up with TRBD2. Germline V gives CDR1 MGHRA, CDR2 YSYEKL. V lost 4 bases to trimming and J lost 3 bases; unmatched junction nucleotides: 6. The CDR3 is 16 amino acids. As DNA, the CDR3 is TGCGCCAGCAGCCCCCGGACTAGCGGGAGAGTCTACGAGCAGTACTTC. Translated, it gives CASSPRTSGRVYEQYF.

This clonotype was picked up many times. The chain carries TRBV6-5 and TRBJ2-1; D is uncertain. Germline values: CDR1 MNHEY, CDR2 SVGAGI. Deletions cut 6 bases from V and 0 bases from J, with 12 bases between. This CDR3 has 15 residues. In nucleotides, the CDR3 is TGTGCCAGCAGCCATACTTTGAGCTCCTACAATGAGCAGTTCTTC. Residues: CASSHTLSSYNEQFF.

The table lists this clonotype with many counts. The gene calls are TRBV15 and TRBJ1-2; D unresolved. V lost 0 bases and J lost 5, with 10 bases in between. CDR3 length: 14 amino acids. Germline V CDR1 and CDR2: LNHNV, YYDKDF (reference sequence). The CDR3 protein is CATSRDRTVYGYTF. The DNA for the CDR3 is TGTGCCACCAGCAGAGATAGGACGGTGTATGGCTACACCTTC.

This clonotype was seen repeatedly, ten times or more. The rearrangement joins TRBV7-8 to TRBJ2-5; no reliable D call. CDR3 length: 12 residues. Germline V gene sequence: CDR1 SGHVS, CDR2 FQNEAQ. Trimming removed 5 bases from V and 5 bases from J, with 9 bases in between. Here the CDR3 reads CASSLKIETQYF. The CDR3 bases are TGTGCCAGCAGCCTTAAAATTGAGACCCAGTACTTC.

This clonotype was seen repeatedly, ten times or more. CDR3: CASSQEFGLADTYEQYF. DNA of the CDR3: TGCGCCAGCAGCCAAGAGTTCGGACTAGCGGATACCTACGAGCAGTACTTC. The V and J genes are TRBV4-3 and TRBJ2-7, with 10 bases lining up with TRBD2. After removal of 0 bases from V and 2 bases from J, the junction contained 7 bases not matched to a gene. The CDR3 contains 17 residues. CDR1 LGHNA and CDR2 YSLEER come from the germline V gene.

This clonotype was observed once. The J gene is TRBJ1-5, the V gene TRBV7-3; no definite D call. Germline assignment: CDR1 SGHTA and CDR2 FQGTGA. Trimming removed 5 bases at V and 6 bases at J, with 11 bases between. This CDR3 region has 13 residues. The CDR3 is CASSPGAGQPQHF. The CDR3 DNA reads as TGTGCCAGCAGCCCGGGCGCGGGTCAGCCCCAGCATTTT.